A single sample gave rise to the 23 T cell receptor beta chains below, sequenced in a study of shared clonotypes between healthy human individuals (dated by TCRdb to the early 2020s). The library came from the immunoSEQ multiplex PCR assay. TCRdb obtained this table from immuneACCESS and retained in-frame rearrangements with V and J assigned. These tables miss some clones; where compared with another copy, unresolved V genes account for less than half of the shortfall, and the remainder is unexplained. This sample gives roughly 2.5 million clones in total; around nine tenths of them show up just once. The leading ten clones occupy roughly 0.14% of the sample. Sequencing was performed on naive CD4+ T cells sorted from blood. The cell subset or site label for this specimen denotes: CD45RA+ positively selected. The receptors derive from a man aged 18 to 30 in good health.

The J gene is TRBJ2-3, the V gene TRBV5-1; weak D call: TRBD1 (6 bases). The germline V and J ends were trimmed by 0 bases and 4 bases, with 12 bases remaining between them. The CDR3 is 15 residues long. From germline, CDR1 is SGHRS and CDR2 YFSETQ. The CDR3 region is CASSLDQAGADTQYF. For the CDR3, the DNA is TGCGCCAGCAGCTTGGATCAGGCAGGGGCAGATACGCAGTATTTT.

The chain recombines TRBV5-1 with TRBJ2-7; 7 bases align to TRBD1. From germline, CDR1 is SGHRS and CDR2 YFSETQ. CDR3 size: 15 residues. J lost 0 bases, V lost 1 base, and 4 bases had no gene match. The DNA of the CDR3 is TGCGCCAGCAGCTTGAGGTCAGGGGGCTCCTACGAGCAGTACTTC. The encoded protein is CASSLRSGGSYEQYF.

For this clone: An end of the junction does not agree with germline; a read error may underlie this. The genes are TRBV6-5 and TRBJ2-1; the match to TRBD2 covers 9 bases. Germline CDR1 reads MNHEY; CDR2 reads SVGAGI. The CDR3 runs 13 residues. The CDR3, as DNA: TGTGCCAGCAGGCCAGCGGGGGGCCCCCTGTCGATCTTC. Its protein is CASRPAGGPLSIF.

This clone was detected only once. CDR3 DNA: TGTGCCAGTAGTATTTTAAGAGGGGATAGCAATCAGCCCCAGCATTTT. Protein product: CASSILRGDSNQPQHF. The genes are TRBV19 and TRBJ1-5; D is possibly TRBD1 (5 bases). V lost 3 bases, J lost 0 bases, and 12 bases lay in between. Looked up from germline, CDR1 is LNHDA and CDR2 is SQIVND (reference sequence). The CDR3 runs to 16 residues.

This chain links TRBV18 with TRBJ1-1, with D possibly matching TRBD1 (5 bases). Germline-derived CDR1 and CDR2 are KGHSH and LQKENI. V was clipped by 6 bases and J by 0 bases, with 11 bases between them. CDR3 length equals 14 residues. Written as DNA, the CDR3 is TGTGCCAGCTCGGAGACAGTTATGAACACTGAAGCTTTCTTT. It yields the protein CASSETVMNTEAFF. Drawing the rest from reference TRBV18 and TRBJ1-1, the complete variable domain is NAGVMQNPRHLVRRRGQEARLRCSPMKGHSHVYWYRQLPEEGLKFMVYLQKENIIDESGMPKERFSAEFPKEGPSILRIQQVVRGDSAAYFCASSETVMNTEAFFGQGTRLTVV.

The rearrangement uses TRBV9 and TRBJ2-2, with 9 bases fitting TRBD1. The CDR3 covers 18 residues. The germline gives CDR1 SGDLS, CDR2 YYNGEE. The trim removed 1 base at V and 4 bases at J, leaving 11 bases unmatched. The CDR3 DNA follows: TGTGCCAGCAGCGTAATAGGGACCGGGACAGGGTTCACCGGGGAGCTGTTTTTT. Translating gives CASSVIGTGTGFTGELFF.

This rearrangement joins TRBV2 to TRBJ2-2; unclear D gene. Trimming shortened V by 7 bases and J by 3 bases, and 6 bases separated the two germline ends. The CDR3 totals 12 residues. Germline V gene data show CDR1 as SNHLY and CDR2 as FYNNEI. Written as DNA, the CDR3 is TGTGCCAGCAACCCTTACACCGGGGAGCTGTTTTTT. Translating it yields CASNPYTGELFF.

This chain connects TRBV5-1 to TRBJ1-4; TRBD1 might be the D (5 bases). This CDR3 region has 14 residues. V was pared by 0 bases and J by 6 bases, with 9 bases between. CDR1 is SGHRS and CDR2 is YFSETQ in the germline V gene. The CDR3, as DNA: TGCGCCAGCAGCTTGGCCAGGGTGGATGAAAAACTGTTTTTT. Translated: CASSLARVDEKLFF.

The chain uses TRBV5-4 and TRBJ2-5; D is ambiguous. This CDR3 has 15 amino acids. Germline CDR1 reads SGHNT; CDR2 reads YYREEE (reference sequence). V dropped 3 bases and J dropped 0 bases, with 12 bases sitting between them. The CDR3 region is CASSSGGKYQETQYF. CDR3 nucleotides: TGTGCCAGCAGCTCGGGCGGAAAGTACCAAGAGACCCAGTACTTC.

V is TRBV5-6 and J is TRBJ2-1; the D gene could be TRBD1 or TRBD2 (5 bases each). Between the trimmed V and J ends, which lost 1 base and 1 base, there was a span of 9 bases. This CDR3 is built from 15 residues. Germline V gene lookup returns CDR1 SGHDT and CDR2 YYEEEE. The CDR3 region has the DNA TGTGCCAGCAGCTTGTGGGGGTGGTCCTACAATGAGCAGTTCTTC. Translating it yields CASSLWGWSYNEQFF.

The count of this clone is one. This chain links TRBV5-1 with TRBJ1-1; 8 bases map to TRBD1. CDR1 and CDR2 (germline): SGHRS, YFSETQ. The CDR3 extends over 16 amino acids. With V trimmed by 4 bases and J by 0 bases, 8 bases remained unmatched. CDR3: CASSNRQGTMNTEAFF. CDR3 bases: TGCGCCAGCAGCAACCGACAGGGGACCATGAACACTGAAGCTTTCTTT.

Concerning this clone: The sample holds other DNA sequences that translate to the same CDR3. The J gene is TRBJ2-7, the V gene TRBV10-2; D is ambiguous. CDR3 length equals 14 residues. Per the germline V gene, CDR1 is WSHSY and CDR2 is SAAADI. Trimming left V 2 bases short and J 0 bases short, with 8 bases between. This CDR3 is CASSEPTVSYEQYF. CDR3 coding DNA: TGCGCCAGCAGTGAGCCGACTGTCTCCTACGAGCAGTACTTC.

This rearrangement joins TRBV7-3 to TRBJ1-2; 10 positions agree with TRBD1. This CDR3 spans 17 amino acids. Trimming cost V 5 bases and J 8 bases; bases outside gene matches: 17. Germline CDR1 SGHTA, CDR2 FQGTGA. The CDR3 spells CASSEEGTGAQREGYTF. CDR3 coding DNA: TGTGCCAGCAGCGAGGAGGGGACAGGGGCCCAGAGAGAAGGCTACACCTTC.

The CDR3 coding sequence is TGTGCCAGCAGCTTGGACCGCAGCTATGGCTACACCTTC. Translating gives CASSLDRSYGYTF. The chain recombines TRBV5-6 with TRBJ1-2; D is unresolved. Trimming cost V 0 bases and J 4 bases, with 7 bases left between them. CDR1 is SGHDT, CDR2 YYEEEE, per germline. The CDR3 is made up of 13 amino acids.

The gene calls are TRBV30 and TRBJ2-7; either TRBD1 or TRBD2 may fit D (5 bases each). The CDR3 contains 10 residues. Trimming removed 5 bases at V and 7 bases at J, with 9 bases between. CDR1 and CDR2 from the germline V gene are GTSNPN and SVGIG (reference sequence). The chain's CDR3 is CAWEGKEQYF. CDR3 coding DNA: TGTGCCTGGGAGGGGAAGGAGCAGTACTTC.

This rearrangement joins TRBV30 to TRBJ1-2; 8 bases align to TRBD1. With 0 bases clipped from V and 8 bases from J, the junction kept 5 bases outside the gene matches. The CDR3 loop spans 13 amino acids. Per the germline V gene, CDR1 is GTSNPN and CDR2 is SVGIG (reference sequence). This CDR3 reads CAWSVNQGAGYTF. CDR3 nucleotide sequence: TGTGCCTGGAGTGTTAATCAGGGGGCAGGCTACACCTTC.

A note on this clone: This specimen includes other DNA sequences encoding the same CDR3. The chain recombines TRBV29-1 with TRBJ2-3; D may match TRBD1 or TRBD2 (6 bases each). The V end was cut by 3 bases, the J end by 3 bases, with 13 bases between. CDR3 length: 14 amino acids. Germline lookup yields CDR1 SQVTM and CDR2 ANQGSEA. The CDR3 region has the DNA TGCAGCGTTGAGGGGGGCGGTAGTACAGATACGCAGTATTTT. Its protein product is CSVEGGGSTDTQYF.

CDR3 amino acids: CASSRSADANTGELFF. DNA of the CDR3: TGTGCCAGCTCACGGTCCGCGGATGCGAACACCGGGGAGCTGTTTTTT. The chain links TRBV18 to TRBJ2-2; no reliable D call. Trimming stripped 4 bases from V and 0 bases from J, with 12 bases between. Per germline, CDR1 KGHSH and CDR2 LQKENI. The CDR3 covers 16 residues. Variable domain in full (rest from reference TRBV18 and TRBJ2-2): NAGVMQNPRHLVRRRGQEARLRCSPMKGHSHVYWYRQLPEEGLKFMVYLQKENIIDESGMPKERFSAEFPKEGPSILRIQQVVRGDSAAYFCASSRSADANTGELFFGEGSRLTVL.

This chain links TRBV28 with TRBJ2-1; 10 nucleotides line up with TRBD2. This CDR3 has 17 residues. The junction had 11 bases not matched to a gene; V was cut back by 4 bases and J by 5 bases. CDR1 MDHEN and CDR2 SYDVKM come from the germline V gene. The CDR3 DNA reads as TGTGCCAGCAGTTATAGCGGGGGGCTAAAGAATCACAATGAGCAGTTCTTC. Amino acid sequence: CASSYSGGLKNHNEQFF.

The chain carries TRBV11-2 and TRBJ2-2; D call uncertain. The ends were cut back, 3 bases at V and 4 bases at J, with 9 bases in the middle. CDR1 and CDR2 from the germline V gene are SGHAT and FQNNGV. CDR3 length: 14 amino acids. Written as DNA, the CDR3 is TGTGCCAGCAGCTTCGACTGGGTCACCGGGGAGCTGTTTTTT. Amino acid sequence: CASSFDWVTGELFF.

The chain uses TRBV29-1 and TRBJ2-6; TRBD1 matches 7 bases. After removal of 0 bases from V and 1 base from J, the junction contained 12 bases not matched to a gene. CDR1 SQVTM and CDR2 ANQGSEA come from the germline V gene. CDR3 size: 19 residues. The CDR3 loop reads CSVEDPRDRVVSGANVLTF. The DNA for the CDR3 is TGCAGCGTTGAAGATCCAAGAGACAGGGTGGTATCTGGGGCCAACGTCCTGACTTTC.

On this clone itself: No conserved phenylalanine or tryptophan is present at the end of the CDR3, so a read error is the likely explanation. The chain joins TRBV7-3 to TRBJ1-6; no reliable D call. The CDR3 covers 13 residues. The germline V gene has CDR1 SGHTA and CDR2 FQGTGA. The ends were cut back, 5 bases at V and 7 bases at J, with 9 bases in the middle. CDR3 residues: CASSIMMNSPLHS. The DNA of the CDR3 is TGTGCCAGCAGCATAATGATGAATTCACCCCTCCACTCT.

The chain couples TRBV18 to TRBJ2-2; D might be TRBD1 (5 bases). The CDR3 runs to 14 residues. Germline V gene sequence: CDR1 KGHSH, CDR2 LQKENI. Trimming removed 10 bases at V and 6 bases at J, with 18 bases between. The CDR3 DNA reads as TGTGCCACCACCTCCAATTTAGGGGCCGGGGAGCTGTTTTTT. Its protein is CATTSNLGAGELFF.